Below, 2 T cell receptor beta chains from the same sample are listed, as sequenced in a study of blood T cell repertoires in COVID-19. Sequencing was performed with immunoSEQ multiplex PCR; in TCRdb, only in-frame clones are kept and a portion is missing. The sample lists about 240,000 clones; roughly 83% were seen once. The sample taken for sequencing was peripheral blood. Source of these receptors: a man at least 80 years old with acute or convalescent COVID-19.

This CDR3 is CASSPRDRVIEIGNTIYF. The CDR3 DNA reads as TGTGCCAGCAGCCCCCGGGACAGGGTGATAGAGATCGGGAACACCATATATTTT. This chain joins TRBV7-2 and TRBJ1-3, with 9 bases identical to TRBD1. Germline V lookup: CDR1 SGHTA, CDR2 FQGNSA. The CDR3 runs to 18 residues. The V segment lost 5 bases and the J segment 7 bases; nucleotides outside the gene matches: 18.

The chain combines TRBV28 with TRBJ2-7; TRBD1 matches 7 bases. This CDR3 comprises 13 residues. The V and J ends lost 4 bases and 4 bases, in that order; junction bases with no gene match: 4. Per the germline V gene, CDR1 is MDHEN and CDR2 is SYDVKM. The CDR3 nucleotides read TGTGCCAGCAGTTCAGGGACAGTGTACGAGCAGTACTTC. Encoded protein: CASSSGTVYEQYF. Full variable domain (missing parts from reference TRBV28 and TRBJ2-7): DVKVTQSSRYLVKRTGEKVFLECVQDMDHENMFWYRQDPGLGLRLIYFSYDVKMKEKGDIPEGYSVSREKKERFSLILESASTNQTSMYLCASSSGTVYEQYFGPGTRLTVT.